This T cell receptor beta chain was captured by sequencing in a study of blood T cells in healthy people across ages. Next came a second PCR, run for roughly 6 to 11 cycles, which used a sample-barcoded 5' primer along with a J-beta primer mix. Each CDR3 protein gets one entry after TCRdb re-called the 5' RACE reads with MiXCR. Found here are about 1,500,000 distinct CDR3 sequences, 25% to 30% of them singletons; the top ten hold about 7.7%. The CDR3 covers 17 residues. V lost 2 bases and J lost 4, with 20 bases in between. The sequence came from a woman in her 30s in good health. The gene calls are TRBV12-3 or TRBV12-4 and TRBJ2-5; D possibly corresponds to TRBD1 (6 bases). The specimen sequenced was blood. Here the CDR3 DNA reads TGTGCCAGCAGTTTAAATCGGATAGGGGGAATTCCAGAGACCCAGTACTTC. Translation gives CASSLNRIGGIPETQYF.